Following are 4 T cell receptor beta chains from one sample sequenced in a study of T cell responses to AZD1222 COVID-19 vaccine. Only in-frame clones appear in the TCRdb table, and some are missing; sequencing was by immunoSEQ multiplex PCR. The sample has more than 85,000 clones, about 90% seen once. The specimen was peripheral blood, collected on day 0 of AZD1222 vaccination. Source of these receptors: an adult in good health.

This chain joins TRBV7-2 and TRBJ1-2, with D maybe TRBD1 (5 bases). This CDR3 contains 15 residues. V dropped 4 bases and J dropped 8 bases, with 20 bases sitting between them. Germline CDR1 reads SGHTA; CDR2 reads FQGNSA. This CDR3 reads CASSSPGGESWGYTF. Here the CDR3 DNA reads TGTGCCAGCAGCTCCCCGGGGGGGGAGTCTTGGGGCTACACCTTC. The whole variable domain, filled in from reference TRBV7-2 and TRBJ1-2, reads GAGVSQSPSNKVTEKGKDVELRCDPISGHTALYWYRQSLGQGLEFLIYFQGNSAPDKSGLPSDRFSAERTGGSVSTLTIQRTQQEDSAVYLCASSSPGGESWGYTFGSGTRLTVV.

V and J are TRBV28 and TRBJ1-1; D is undetermined. Germline V gene sequence: CDR1 MDHEN, CDR2 SYDVKM. V was trimmed by 2 bases and J by 6 bases, leaving 13 bases between them. There are 14 residues in the CDR3. The CDR3 reads CASSLPRGKAEAFF. DNA for the CDR3: TGTGCCAGCAGTTTACCGCGGGGTAAGGCTGAAGCTTTCTTT. The whole variable domain, filled in from reference TRBV28 and TRBJ1-1, reads DVKVTQSSRYLVKRTGEKVFLECVQDMDHENMFWYRQDPGLGLRLIYFSYDVKMKEKGDIPEGYSVSREKKERFSLILESASTNQTSMYLCASSLPRGKAEAFFGQGTRLTVV.

The chain has TRBV7-9 and TRBJ1-5; 9 bases align to TRBD1. The CDR3 covers 14 residues. V dropped 5 bases and J dropped 6; count of bases not matched to a gene: 5. Germline loops: CDR1 SEHNR, CDR2 FQNEAQ (reference sequence). This CDR3 reads CASSPGTGSQPQHF. For the CDR3, the DNA is TGTGCCAGCAGCCCAGGGACAGGGAGTCAGCCCCAGCATTTT.

The chain employs TRBV24-1 and TRBJ2-1; the D is unclear. Germline CDR1 reads KGHDR; CDR2 reads SFDVKD. The CDR3 contains 15 residues. Deletions cut 4 bases from V and 7 bases from J, with 16 bases between. CDR3 amino acids: CATSDRRRLGNEQFF. As DNA, the CDR3 is TGTGCCACCAGTGACCGCCGGCGACTCGGGAATGAGCAGTTCTTC.